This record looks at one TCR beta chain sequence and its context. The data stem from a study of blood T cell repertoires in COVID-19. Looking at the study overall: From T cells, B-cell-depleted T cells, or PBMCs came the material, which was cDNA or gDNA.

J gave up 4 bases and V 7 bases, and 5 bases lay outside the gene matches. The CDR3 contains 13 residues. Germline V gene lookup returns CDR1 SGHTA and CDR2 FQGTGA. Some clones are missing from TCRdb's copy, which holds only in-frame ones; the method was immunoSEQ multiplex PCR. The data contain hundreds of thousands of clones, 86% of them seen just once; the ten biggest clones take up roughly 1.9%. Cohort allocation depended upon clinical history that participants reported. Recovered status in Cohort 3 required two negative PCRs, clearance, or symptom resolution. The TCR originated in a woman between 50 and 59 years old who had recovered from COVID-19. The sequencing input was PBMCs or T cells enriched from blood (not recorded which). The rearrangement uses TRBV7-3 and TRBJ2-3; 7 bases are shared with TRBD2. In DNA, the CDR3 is TGTGCCAGCATCCCACTAGCGCCAGATACGCAGTATTTT. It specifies CASIPLAPDTQYF.